A selection of T cell receptor beta chains follows, all from one sample in a study of identical twins. Via MiXCR, TCRdb re-called the 5' RACE reads, giving one row per CDR3 protein. The table has fewer than 350,000 distinct CDR3 sequences, about 8.9% seen once. The same data also contributed to another study, on yellow fever vaccine responses in identical twins.

Sequenced material: memory (CD45RO+) T cells sorted from blood. The receptors here all came from a young woman in good health. Both conserved end residues are part of each CDR3. The order of the fields is D gene, J gene, clone size, CDR3 length, V gene, CDR3 DNA, CDR3 protein. D genes are given only for firm matches. Size is omitted from some rows. Given values are once, few, many or a class for expanded clones.

>TRBD1|TRBJ1-1|-|13|TRBV18
TGTGCCAGCTCAGCGGACAGGGCCACTGAAGCTTTCTTT
CASSADRATEAFF
>-|TRBJ2-1|-|14|TRBV9
TGTGCCAGCAGCGGGTTGAAGCTAGTAGGTGAGCAGTTCTTC
CASSGLKLVGEQFF
>TRBD2|TRBJ2-1|few|22|TRBV4-2
TGTGCCAGCAGCCACCGGGGAGGTCCATCACTAGCGGGAGATTGGTCCTACAATGAGCAGTTCTTC
CASSHRGGPSLAGDWSYNEQFF
>-|TRBJ1-1|many|14|TRBV6-4
TGTGCCAGCAGCCCTCAGGGAGGGAACACTGAAGCTTTCTTT
CASSPQGGNTEAFF
>TRBD1|TRBJ1-6|-|17|TRBV3-1
TGTGCCAGCAGCCAACCGTTCTCGGGGACAGAGTCTTCGTCCCTCCACTTT
CASSQPFSGTESSSLHF
>TRBD1|TRBJ1-3|many|15|TRBV3-1
TGTGCCAGCAGCCCGACAGGGGTATCTGGAAACACCATATATTTT
CASSPTGVSGNTIYF
>TRBD1|TRBJ2-7|many|14|TRBV7-8
TGTGCCAGCAGCCCTAGGACAGGGGGCTACGAGCAGTACTTC
CASSPRTGGYEQYF
>-|TRBJ2-3|few|13|TRBV5-8
TGTGCCAGCAGCTTTAGGGGGTTGGATACGCAGTATTTT
CASSFRGLDTQYF
>-|TRBJ2-7|few|13|TRBV13
TGTGCCAGCAAGGTACGGGACCACTACGAGCAGTACTTC
CASKVRDHYEQYF
>-|TRBJ1-2|many|16|TRBV20-1
TGCAGTGGTAATGCCGGACGCGGCCTGGGAGAAGGTGGCTACACCTTC
CSGNAGRGLGEGGYTF
>TRBD2|TRBJ2-3|-|16|TRBV6-2/TRBV6-3
TGTGCCAGCAGCCCCGAACGGGGGGTGAGCACAGATACGCAGTATTTT
CASSPERGVSTDTQYF
>-|TRBJ2-2|few|13|TRBV2
TGTGCCAGCAGTGGGGCTCAAACCGGGGAGCTGTTTTTT
CASSGAQTGELFF
>-|TRBJ2-7|few|14|TRBV5-1
TGCGCCAGCACGGGGTCCCCAGGGACCTACGAGCAGTACTTC
CASTGSPGTYEQYF
>-|TRBJ2-1|many|12|TRBV29-1
TGCAGCGTTGGGGAACCCTACAATGAGCAGTTCTTC
CSVGEPYNEQFF
>TRBD2|TRBJ2-5|few|14|TRBV12-3/TRBV12-4
TGTGCCAGCAGTTTATCCAGCGGGGGGCAGACCCAGTACTTC
CASSLSSGGQTQYF
>-|TRBJ2-2|-|15|TRBV6-1
TGTGCCAGCAGTGAGGCTGTGAGGGACACCGGGGAGCTGTTTTTT
CASSEAVRDTGELFF
>TRBD2|TRBJ2-3|-|14|TRBV7-8
TGTGCCAGCAGCTTAGCGGGAGGGCTAGATACGCAGTATTTT
CASSLAGGLDTQYF
>TRBD2|TRBJ2-3|-|20|TRBV7-3
TGTGCCAGCAGCTTAAGGCCCGGGACTAGCGGTTTCTCTAGCACAGATACGCAGTATTTT
CASSLRPGTSGFSSTDTQYF
>-|TRBJ1-4|few|12|TRBV7-6
TGTGCCAGCAGTTTCTGGGGTGAAAAACTGTTTTTT
CASSFWGEKLFF
>-|TRBJ2-3|many|16|TRBV12-3/TRBV12-4
TGTGCCAGCAGTTCTACCGGACAGAAGACCACAGATACGCAGTATTTT
CASSSTGQKTTDTQYF
>TRBD1|TRBJ2-6|many|16|TRBV5-1
TGCGCCAGCAGCTTGTCAGGGGGCACTGGGGCCAACGTCCTGACTTTC
CASSLSGGTGANVLTF
>-|TRBJ2-1|few|15|TRBV24-1
TGTGCCACCAGTGATTTGAACGGGAGAGTCAATGAGCAGTTCTTC
CATSDLNGRVNEQFF
>-|TRBJ2-2|many|15|TRBV29-1
TGCAGCGTAGCGACCCTATCATCGAACACCGGGGAGCTGTTTTTT
CSVATLSSNTGELFF
>-|TRBJ1-6|-|14|TRBV12-3/TRBV12-4
TGTGCCAGCACTTTAGGGGGAAGTGGTTCACCCCTCCACTTT
CASTLGGSGSPLHF
>-|TRBJ2-1|-|16|TRBV6-1
TGTGCCAGCAGTGAAGACACCCGCCTTCAACGGGATGAGCAGTTCTTC
CASSEDTRLQRDEQFF
>-|TRBJ1-1|-|15|TRBV10-3
TGTGCCATCAGTGAGTCGAGAGGGCCAAACACTGAAGCTTTCTTT
CAISESRGPNTEAFF
>-|TRBJ1-4|many|16|TRBV12-3/TRBV12-4
TGTGCCAGCAGTTTACAGGGGATAACAACTAATGAAAAACTGTTTTTT
CASSLQGITTNEKLFF
>-|TRBJ2-5|few|15|TRBV9
TGTGCCAGCAGCCCAAGGCAGGTGGGTCAAGAGACCCAGTACTTC
CASSPRQVGQETQYF
>-|TRBJ2-3|-|14|TRBV6-4
TGTGCCAGCAGTGACGAAGGGGACACAGATACGCAGTATTTT
CASSDEGDTDTQYF
>-|TRBJ1-5|-|13|TRBV10-3
TGTGCCATCAGTACCTTACAGGGCCAGCCCCAGCATTTT
CAISTLQGQPQHF
>TRBD1|TRBJ1-2|many|14|TRBV12-3/TRBV12-4
TGTGCCAGCACCCTCCGGTCAAGGACAGGAGTCTACACCTTC
CASTLRSRTGVYTF
>TRBD2|TRBJ2-1|many|16|TRBV6-1
TGTGCCAGCAGTCCGCACTCGTCGGGAGGGGCGAATGAGCAGTTCTTC
CASSPHSSGGANEQFF
>-|TRBJ1-1|many|15|TRBV29-1
TGCAGCGCGGCCCCTAAAGGGACCTTGAACACTGAAGCTTTCTTT
CSAAPKGTLNTEAFF
>-|TRBJ1-2|many|15|TRBV5-1
TGCGCCAGCAGCTTCCAAGAAGGTGCTAACTATGGCTACACCTTC
CASSFQEGANYGYTF
>TRBD2|TRBJ2-1|many|19|TRBV3-1
TGTGCCAGCAGCCAACCCTGGGGTAGCGGGAGGGCCTTCCAGGCTGAGCAGTTCTTC
CASSQPWGSGRAFQAEQFF
>-|TRBJ2-2|-|12|TRBV7-9
TGTGCCAGCAGCTTAGAAATCGGGGAGCTGTTTTTT
CASSLEIGELFF
>-|TRBJ2-7|few|12|TRBV28
TGTGCCAGCAGTTTACCGACGTACGAGCAGTACTTC
CASSLPTYEQYF
>-|TRBJ2-5|-|15|TRBV27
TGTGCCAGCAGTACCCGGCTAGGTTACCAAGAGACCCAGTACTTC
CASSTRLGYQETQYF
>-|TRBJ2-3|-|15|TRBV4-2
TGTGCCAGCAGCCAAATCGGGAGTAGGGCAGATACGCAGTATTTT
CASSQIGSRADTQYF
>-|TRBJ1-2|-|13|TRBV27
TGTGCCAGCAGCGACAGAGCTAACTATGGCTACACCTTC
CASSDRANYGYTF
>-|TRBJ1-6|many|14|TRBV6-1
TGTGCCAGCAGGGGTTCTGTATATAATTCACCCCTCCACTTT
CASRGSVYNSPLHF
>TRBD1|TRBJ2-6|many|18|TRBV11-1
TGTGCCAGCAGCTTAACGGGACAGGGACTCCCTGGGGCCAACGTCCTGACTTTC
CASSLTGQGLPGANVLTF
>-|TRBJ2-5|many|12|TRBV3-1
TGTGCCAGCAGCCAAGTGACGGAGACCCAGTACTTC
CASSQVTETQYF
>TRBD2|TRBJ2-3|many|16|TRBV20-1
TGCAGTGCTAGAGATATTGCGGGAGGAGAGACAGATACGCAGTATTTT
CSARDIAGGETDTQYF
>-|TRBJ1-5|many|14|TRBV28
TGTGCCAGCAGTGCGGGCCTATCGGGGAAAGCCCAGCATTTT
CASSAGLSGKAQHF
>-|TRBJ2-3|few|15|TRBV9
TGTGCCAGCAGTCGGGGGTTCCGTAGCACAGATACGCAGTATTTT
CASSRGFRSTDTQYF
>-|TRBJ1-4|-|14|TRBV20-1
TGCAGTGCCCTGGGGTCGATTGGGAGAGAAAAACTGTTTTTT
CSALGSIGREKLFF